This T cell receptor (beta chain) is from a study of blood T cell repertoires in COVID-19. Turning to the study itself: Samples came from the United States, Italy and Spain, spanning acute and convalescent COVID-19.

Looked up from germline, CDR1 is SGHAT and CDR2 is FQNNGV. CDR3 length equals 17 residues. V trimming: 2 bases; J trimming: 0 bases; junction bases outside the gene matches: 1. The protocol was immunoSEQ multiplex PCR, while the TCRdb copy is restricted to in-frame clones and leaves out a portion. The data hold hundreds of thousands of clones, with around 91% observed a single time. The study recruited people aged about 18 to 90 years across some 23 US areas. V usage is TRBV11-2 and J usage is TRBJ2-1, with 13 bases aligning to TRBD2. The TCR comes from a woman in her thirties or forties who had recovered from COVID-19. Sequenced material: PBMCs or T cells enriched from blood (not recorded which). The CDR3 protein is CASSLWTSGSSYNEQFF. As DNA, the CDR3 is TGTGCCAGCAGCTTATGGACTAGCGGGAGCTCCTACAATGAGCAGTTCTTC. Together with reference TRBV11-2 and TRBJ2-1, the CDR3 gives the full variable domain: EAGVAQSPRYKIIEKRQSVAFWCNPISGHATLYWYQQILGQGPKLLIQFQNNGVVDDSQLPKDRFSAERLKGVDSTLKIQPAKLEDSAVYLCASSLWTSGSSYNEQFFGPGTRLTVL.